The rows below give T cell receptor beta chains drawn from one sample of a study of cytomegalovirus exposure and HLA in healthy donors. Sequencing used immunoSEQ multiplex PCR; TCRdb keeps in-frame clones, though not all of them. The sample yields about 110,000 clones, 73% seen once. Sequences were obtained from PBMCs. The origin of the receptors is a man aged 40-50 years in good health and CMV-seronegative. Both conserved end residues are part of each CDR3. Fields, in order: J gene, clone size, D gene, V gene, CDR3 DNA, CDR3 protein. The D gene is left open where the match is weak. Size is omitted from some rows. Given values are once, few, many or a class for expanded clones.

>TRBJ2-2|few|.|TRBV7-2
TGTGCCAGCAGAACAGACGGGGGTAGGGCGCTGTTTTTT
CASRTDGGRALFF
>TRBJ2-7|.|TRBD1|TRBV5-1
TGCGCCAGCAGCTTGAAGACAGGGGGCCTAGAGCAGTACTTC
CASSLKTGGLEQYF
>TRBJ1-2|.|.|TRBV9
TGTGCCAGCAGCGCGGGATATGGCTATACCTTC
CASSAGYGYTF
>TRBJ2-2|.|TRBD1|TRBV7-9
TGTGCCAGCAGCTTGACAGGGCCCGGGGAGCTGTTTTTT
CASSLTGPGELFF
>TRBJ2-7|once|.|TRBV29-1
TGCAGCGTTGAACGAGCCGGGTTCGGGGCCTACGAGCAGTACTTC
CSVERAGFGAYEQYF
>TRBJ1-1|.|.|TRBV6-5
TGTGCCAGCAGTTACTCCGACTACGAGGTAGCTTTCTTT
CASSYSDYEVAFF
>TRBJ1-1|.|.|TRBV27
TGTGCCAGCACCCCCTCGGGTCCCTACACTGAAGCTTTCTTT
CASTPSGPYTEAFF
>TRBJ1-5|.|.|TRBV10-2
TGCGCCAGCAGGGACTGGGCTAGCAATCAGCCCCAGCATTTT
CASRDWASNQPQHF
>TRBJ2-2|.|.|TRBV7-9
TGTGCCAGCAGCTTAGGTACAGGAGACACCGGGGAGCTGTTTTTT
CASSLGTGDTGELFF
>TRBJ2-7|.|TRBD1|TRBV2
TGTGCCAGCAGTGCGGTCCCTTACGGACAGGGGATAACCTACAAGCAGTACTTC
CASSAVPYGQGITYKQYF
>TRBJ2-3|.|.|TRBV25-1
TGTGCCAGCAGTGACCTTGGGGGGATACCCGGCACAGATACGCAGTATTTT
CASSDLGGIPGTDTQYF
>TRBJ1-5|.|.|TRBV18
TGTGCCAGCTCACCTCTGGACAGCCAGCCCCAGCATTTT
CASSPLDSQPQHF
>TRBJ2-7|.|TRBD1|TRBV11-2
TGTGCCAGCAGCCCCCCCGGGACAGGGGGTTACGAGCAGTACTTC
CASSPPGTGGYEQYF
>TRBJ2-3|.|.|TRBV5-8
TGTGCCAGCAGCTTGGTGTTTAAGCAACGTAAAGATACGCAGTATTTT
CASSLVFKQRKDTQYF
>TRBJ2-3|.|.|TRBV11-3
TGTGCCAGCAGCTTACCACTAGCCGATACGCAGTATTTT
CASSLPLADTQYF
>TRBJ2-7|.|TRBD1|TRBV19
TGTGCCAGTAGTACCACAGGGGGGAGCTCCTACGAGCAGTACTTC
CASSTTGGSSYEQYF
>TRBJ2-7|.|TRBD2|TRBV6-6
TGTGCCAGCAGACTCCTAGCGGGGAGGTACGAGCAGTACTTC
CASRLLAGRYEQYF
>TRBJ1-4|once|TRBD1|TRBV6-6
TGTGCCAGCAGACAGGGGACAGAAAAACTGTTTTTT
CASRQGTEKLFF
>TRBJ1-1|few|.|TRBV5-6
TGTGCCAGCAGCTTGGTGGGCAGGATCAACACTGAAGCTTTCTTT
CASSLVGRINTEAFF
>TRBJ1-5|once|TRBD1|TRBV10-3
TGTGCCATCAGTTCGGACAGGCGGGGTCAGCCCCAGCATTTT
CAISSDRRGQPQHF
>TRBJ2-1|.|TRBD2|TRBV7-2
TGTGCCAGCAGCGCGCGCGGGGGGGCCTACAATGAGCAGTTCTTC
CASSARGGAYNEQFF
>TRBJ2-2|.|TRBD2|TRBV7-9
TGTTCCAGCAGCTTGATCGGGAGGGGCAGCGGGGAGCTGTTTTTT
CSSSLIGRGSGELFF
>TRBJ2-1|.|TRBD2|TRBV7-3
TGTGCCAGCAGCTATAGCGGGGGGGCCTTTGGCTCCTACAATGAGCAGTTCTTC
CASSYSGGAFGSYNEQFF
>TRBJ1-1|.|.|TRBV4-2
TGTGCCAGCAGCCAGGACAGAAAGAACACTGAAGCTTTCTTT
CASSQDRKNTEAFF
>TRBJ2-7|.|.|TRBV4-2
TGTGCCAGCAGTACTGGGGGGTACGAGCAGTACTTC
CASSTGGYEQYF
>TRBJ2-7|.|.|TRBV16
TGTGCCAGCAGCCAATCAGGAGAACCTGGGCAGTACTTC
CASSQSGEPGQYF
>TRBJ1-2|.|.|TRBV27
TGTGCCAGCAGTTCGGGGAGTTATGGCTACACCTTC
CASSSGSYGYTF
>TRBJ2-5|.|.|TRBV28
TGTGCCAGCAGTGCAGGGGGGTCTGGCCGGACCCAGTACTTC
CASSAGGSGRTQYF
>TRBJ1-5|few|TRBD1|TRBV28
TGTGCGGCGAGGGACAGGGGGGATCAGCCCCAGCATTTT
CAARDRGDQPQHF
>TRBJ1-4|.|.|TRBV18
TGTGCCAGCTCACCAAGCGCACAGGGAAGCTTAGGGGATGAAAAACTGTTTTTT
CASSPSAQGSLGDEKLFF
>TRBJ1-1|.|.|TRBV5-4
TGTGCCAGCGGCCTGAACCGGGGAGGTGAAGCTTTCTTT
CASGLNRGGEAFF
>TRBJ2-2|.|.|TRBV7-9
TGTGCCAAAGGAGGGCCCGGGGAGCTGTTTTTT
CAKGGPGELFF
>TRBJ2-3|.|.|TRBV10-3
TGTGCCATCAGTGAGTACTCCGCAGATACGCAGTATTTT
CAISEYSADTQYF
>TRBJ1-4|.|TRBD1|TRBV4-1
TGCGCCAGCAGCCAAGTTGACACAGGGGCCATTGGTGAAAAACTGTTTTTT
CASSQVDTGAIGEKLFF
>TRBJ2-7|.|.|TRBV27
TGTGCCAGCAGTTTATTTCGGGGGGCGAAATACGAGCAGTACTTC
CASSLFRGAKYEQYF
>TRBJ1-1|few|.|TRBV6-1
TGTGCCAGCAGTGAAGTCCCAGAAATGAACACTGAAGCTTTCTTT
CASSEVPEMNTEAFF
>TRBJ1-5|.|TRBD1|TRBV4-3
TGCGCCAGCAGCCAAGAAGGACAGGTCAATCAGCCCCAGCATTTT
CASSQEGQVNQPQHF
>TRBJ2-7|.|.|TRBV7-9
TGTGCCAGCAGCGACACGGTCGGCGAGCAGTACTTC
CASSDTVGEQYF
>TRBJ1-2|few|.|TRBV27
TGTGCCAGCAGTCCTCGGTTACAGGCAGGGGGCTACACCTTC
CASSPRLQAGGYTF
>TRBJ2-3|.|TRBD2|TRBV5-1
TGCGCCAGCAGCCCGCAGACTAGCGGGGGATCAGATACGCAGTATTTT
CASSPQTSGGSDTQYF
>TRBJ1-3|.|.|TRBV5-6
TGTGCCAGCAGCTTAGGGAGCTCTGGAAACACCATATATTTT
CASSLGSSGNTIYF
>TRBJ1-1|.|.|TRBV29-1
TGCAGCGTCGCGTGGGAAAGCGACCGGGGGACTGAAGCTTTCTTT
CSVAWESDRGTEAFF
>TRBJ2-5|.|TRBD1|TRBV13
TGTGCCAGCACTCCGGGACAGGGGTACCAAGAGACCCAGTACTTC
CASTPGQGYQETQYF
>TRBJ2-7|.|.|TRBV7-8
TGTGCCAGCAGCTTAATCCGGGGAGCCTACGAGCAGTACTTC
CASSLIRGAYEQYF
>TRBJ2-7|.|.|TRBV5-6
TGTGCCAGCAGCCTCGGGACAATCGGCTACGAGCAGTACTTC
CASSLGTIGYEQYF
>TRBJ2-3|.|TRBD1|TRBV5-4
TGTGCCAGCGCCACCGGGACAGTCACCAGCACAGATACGCAGTATTTT
CASATGTVTSTDTQYF
>TRBJ2-3|.|TRBD2|TRBV2
TGTGCCAGCAGGGAAACTAGCGAGGGAGATACGCAGTATTTT
CASRETSEGDTQYF
>TRBJ1-5|.|TRBD1|TRBV6-1
TGTGCCAGCGTCGACAGGGCAAGAGGCAATCAGCCCCAGCATTTT
CASVDRARGNQPQHF
>TRBJ2-3|.|.|TRBV5-5
TGTGCCAGCAGCTTGTACAGTTTGAGGGGCACAGATACGCAGTATTTT
CASSLYSLRGTDTQYF
>TRBJ2-4|.|TRBD2|TRBV9
TGTGCCAGCAGCGTAGTCGGGGGGGGCCGCGACATTCAGTACTTC
CASSVVGGGRDIQYF
>TRBJ1-2|few|.|TRBV30
TGTGCCTGGTTAGGGGCGGACTATGGCTACACCTTC
CAWLGADYGYTF
>TRBJ2-1|few|.|TRBV4-1
TGCGCCAGCAGCCATCGTGACAAGAATGAGCAGTTCTTC
CASSHRDKNEQFF
>TRBJ1-5|.|.|TRBV5-1
TGCGCCAGCAGCTTGGGGGCAGGGGCCAATAGCAATCAGCCCCAGCATTTT
CASSLGAGANSNQPQHF
>TRBJ1-2|.|.|TRBV7-8
TGTGCCAGCAGCTTAGTGGTGGGCAGCTATGGCTACACCTTC
CASSLVVGSYGYTF